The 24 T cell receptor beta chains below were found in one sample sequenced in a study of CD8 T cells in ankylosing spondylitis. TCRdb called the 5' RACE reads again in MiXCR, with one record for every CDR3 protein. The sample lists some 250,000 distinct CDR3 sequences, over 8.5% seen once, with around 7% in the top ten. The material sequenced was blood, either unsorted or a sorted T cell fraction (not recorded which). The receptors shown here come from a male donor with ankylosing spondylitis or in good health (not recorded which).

The CDR3 DNA follows: TGCAGTGCTAGTGGACAGGGAGAGGCTAACACCTTC. Amino acids: CSASGQGEANTF. This chain uses TRBV20-1 with TRBJ1-2; TRBD1 agrees at 8 bases. The ends lost 3 bases at V and 12 bases at J; junction bases unmatched: 9. The CDR3 consists of 12 residues. CDR1 is DFQATT and CDR2 is SNEGSKA in the germline V gene (reference sequence).

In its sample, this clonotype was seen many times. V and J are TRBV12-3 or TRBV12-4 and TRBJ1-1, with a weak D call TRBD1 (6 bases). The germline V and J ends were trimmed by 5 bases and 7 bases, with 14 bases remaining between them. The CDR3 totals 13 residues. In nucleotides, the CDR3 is TGTGCCAGCAGTCCGGGAGGGGGGCTTGAAGCTTTCTTT. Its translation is CASSPGGGLEAFF.

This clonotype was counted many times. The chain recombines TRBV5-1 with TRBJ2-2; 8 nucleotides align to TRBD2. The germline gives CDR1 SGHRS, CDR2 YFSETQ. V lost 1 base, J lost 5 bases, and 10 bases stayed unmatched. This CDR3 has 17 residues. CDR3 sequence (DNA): TGCGCCAGCAGCTTGAAGTCTAGCGGGCCGCAGACCGGGGAGCTGTTTTTT. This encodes CASSLKSSGPQTGELFF. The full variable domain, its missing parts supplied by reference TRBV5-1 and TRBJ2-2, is KAGVTQTPRYLIKTRGQQVTLSCSPISGHRSVSWYQQTPGQGLQFLFEYFSETQRNKGNFPGRFSGRQFSNSRSEMNVSTLELGDSALYLCASSLKSSGPQTGELFFGEGSRLTVL.

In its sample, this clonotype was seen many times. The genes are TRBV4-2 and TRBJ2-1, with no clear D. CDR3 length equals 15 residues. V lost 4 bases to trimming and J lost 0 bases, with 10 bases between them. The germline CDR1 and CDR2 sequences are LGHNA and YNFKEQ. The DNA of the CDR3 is TGTGCCAGCAGCCGAGAAAAGAGCTCCTACAATGAGCAGTTCTTC. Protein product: CASSREKSSYNEQFF.

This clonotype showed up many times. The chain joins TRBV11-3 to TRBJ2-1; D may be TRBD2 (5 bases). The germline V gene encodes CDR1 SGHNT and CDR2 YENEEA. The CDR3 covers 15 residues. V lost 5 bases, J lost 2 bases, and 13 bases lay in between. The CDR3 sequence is CASSRGLQTYNEQFF. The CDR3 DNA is TGTGCCAGCAGCCGAGGACTCCAGACCTACAATGAGCAGTTCTTC.

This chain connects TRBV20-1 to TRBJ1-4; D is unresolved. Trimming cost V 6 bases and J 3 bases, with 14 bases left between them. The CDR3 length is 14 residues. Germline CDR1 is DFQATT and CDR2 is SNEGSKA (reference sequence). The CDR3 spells CSASAAPSNEKLFF. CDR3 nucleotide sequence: TGCAGTGCCAGCGCTGCTCCTTCTAATGAAAAACTGTTTTTT.

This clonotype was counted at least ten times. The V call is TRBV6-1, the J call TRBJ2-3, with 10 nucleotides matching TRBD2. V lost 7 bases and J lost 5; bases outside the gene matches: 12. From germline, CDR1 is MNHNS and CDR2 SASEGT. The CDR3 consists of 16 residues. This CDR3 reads CASKGTASGSGDTQYF. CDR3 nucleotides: TGTGCCAGCAAGGGAACGGCTAGCGGGAGTGGAGATACGCAGTATTTT.

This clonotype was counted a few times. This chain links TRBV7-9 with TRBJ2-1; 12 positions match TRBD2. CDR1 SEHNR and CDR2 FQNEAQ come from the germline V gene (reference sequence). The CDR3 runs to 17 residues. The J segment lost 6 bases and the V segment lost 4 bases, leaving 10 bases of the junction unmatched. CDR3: CASSSRITSGRFNEQFF. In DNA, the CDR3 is TGTGCCAGCAGCTCTCGGATAACTAGCGGGAGGTTCAATGAGCAGTTCTTC.

The CDR3 loop reads CASSPLTVTDTQYF. In DNA form, the CDR3 reads TGTGCCAGCAGCCCATTAACGGTTACAGATACGCAGTATTTT. The rearrangement links TRBV7-8 to TRBJ2-3; D call uncertain. The germline CDR1 and CDR2 sequences are SGHVS and FQNEAQ. This CDR3 has 14 residues. With 5 bases removed from V and 3 bases from J, the gap between germline ends came to 12 bases.

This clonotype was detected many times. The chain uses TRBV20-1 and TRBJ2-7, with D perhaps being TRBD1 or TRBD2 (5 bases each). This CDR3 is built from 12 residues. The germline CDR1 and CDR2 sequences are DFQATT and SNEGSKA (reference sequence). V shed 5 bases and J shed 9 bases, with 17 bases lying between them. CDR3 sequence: CSAFPGLTGQYF. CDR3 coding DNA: TGCAGTGCTTTTCCGGGGCTGACGGGGCAGTACTTC.

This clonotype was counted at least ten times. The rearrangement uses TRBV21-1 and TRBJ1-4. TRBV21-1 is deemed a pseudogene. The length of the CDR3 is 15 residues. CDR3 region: CASSPSGAPNEKLFF. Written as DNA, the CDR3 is TGTGCCAGCAGCCCAAGCGGGGCCCCTAATGAAAAACTGTTTTTT.

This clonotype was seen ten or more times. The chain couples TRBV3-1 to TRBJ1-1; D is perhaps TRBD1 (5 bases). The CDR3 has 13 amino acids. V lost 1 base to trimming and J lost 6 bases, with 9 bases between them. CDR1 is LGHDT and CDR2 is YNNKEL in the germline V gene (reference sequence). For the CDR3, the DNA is TGTGCCAGCAGCCAAGGGGGGGTATCTGAAGCTTTCTTT. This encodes CASSQGGVSEAFF.

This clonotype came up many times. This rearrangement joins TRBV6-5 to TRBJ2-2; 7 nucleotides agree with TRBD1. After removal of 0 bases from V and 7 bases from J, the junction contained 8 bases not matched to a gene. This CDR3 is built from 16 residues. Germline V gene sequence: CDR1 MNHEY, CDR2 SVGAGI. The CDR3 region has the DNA TGTGCCAGCAGTTACTCGACCAGGGGGTTAGGCGGGGAGCTGTTTTTT. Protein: CASSYSTRGLGGELFF.

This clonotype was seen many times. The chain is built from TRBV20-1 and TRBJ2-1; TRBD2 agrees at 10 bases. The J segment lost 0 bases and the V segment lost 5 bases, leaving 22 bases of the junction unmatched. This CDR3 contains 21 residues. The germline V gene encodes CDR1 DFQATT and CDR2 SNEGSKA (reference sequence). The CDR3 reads CSAPIPSGSAPVLSSYNEQFF. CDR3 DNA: TGCAGTGCTCCAATTCCTAGCGGGAGCGCCCCCGTACTTAGCTCCTACAATGAGCAGTTCTTC.

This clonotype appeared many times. This CDR3 is CSARDGGLSSYEQYF. The DNA for the CDR3 is TGCAGTGCTAGAGATGGGGGCCTGAGCTCCTACGAGCAGTACTTC. The chain links TRBV20-1 to TRBJ2-7; a possible D gene is TRBD1 (6 bases). Between the trimmed V and J ends, which lost 0 bases and 0 bases, there was a span of 12 bases. Germline-derived CDR1 and CDR2 are DFQATT and SNEGSKA (reference sequence). The CDR3 is 15 amino acids.

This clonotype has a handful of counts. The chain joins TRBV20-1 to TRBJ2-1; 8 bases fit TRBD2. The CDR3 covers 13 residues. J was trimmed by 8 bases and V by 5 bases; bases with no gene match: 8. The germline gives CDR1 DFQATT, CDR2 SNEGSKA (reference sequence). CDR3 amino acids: CSAAGTSVYEQFF. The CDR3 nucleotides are TGCAGTGCTGCCGGGACTAGTGTTTATGAGCAGTTCTTC.

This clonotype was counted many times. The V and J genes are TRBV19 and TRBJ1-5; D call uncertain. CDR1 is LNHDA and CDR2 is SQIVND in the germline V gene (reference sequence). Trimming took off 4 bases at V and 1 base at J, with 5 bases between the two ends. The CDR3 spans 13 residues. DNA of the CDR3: TGTGCCAGTAGTACCCTAAGCAATCAGCCCCAGCATTTT. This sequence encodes CASSTLSNQPQHF.

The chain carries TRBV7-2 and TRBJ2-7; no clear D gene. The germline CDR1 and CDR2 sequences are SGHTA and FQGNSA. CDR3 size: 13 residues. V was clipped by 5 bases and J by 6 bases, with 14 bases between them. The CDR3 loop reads CASSPNPPSEQYF. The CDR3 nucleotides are TGTGCCAGCAGCCCAAATCCCCCCTCCGAGCAGTACTTC.

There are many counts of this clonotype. The CDR3: CASRVQASWNTDTQYF. The DNA for the CDR3 is TGTGCCAGCAGGGTCCAGGCTTCGTGGAACACAGATACGCAGTATTTT. The V call is TRBV2, the J call TRBJ2-3; D is unresolved. The CDR3 is made up of 16 amino acids. In germline, CDR1 is SNHLY, CDR2 FYNNEI. V was shortened by 6 bases and J by 2 bases, with 18 bases between the two germline ends. Full variable domain (rest looked up from reference TRBV2 and TRBJ2-3): EPEVTQTPSHQVTQMGQEVILRCVPISNHLYFYWYRQILGQKVEFLVSFYNNEISEKSEIFDDQFSVERPDGSNFTLKIRSTKLEDSAMYFCASRVQASWNTDTQYFGPGTRLTVL.

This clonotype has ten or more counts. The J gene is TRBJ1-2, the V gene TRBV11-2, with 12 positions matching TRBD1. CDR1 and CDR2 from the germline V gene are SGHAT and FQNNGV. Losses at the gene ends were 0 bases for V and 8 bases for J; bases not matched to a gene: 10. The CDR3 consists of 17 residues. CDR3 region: CASSLDGTGGAESGYTF. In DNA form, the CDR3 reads TGTGCCAGCAGCTTAGATGGGACAGGGGGCGCGGAAAGCGGCTACACCTTC.

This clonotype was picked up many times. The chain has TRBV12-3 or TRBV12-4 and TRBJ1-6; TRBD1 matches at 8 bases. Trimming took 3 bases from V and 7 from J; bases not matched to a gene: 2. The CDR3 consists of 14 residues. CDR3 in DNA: TGTGCCAGCAGTTTGACAGGGGTAAATTCACCCCTCCACTTT. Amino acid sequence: CASSLTGVNSPLHF.

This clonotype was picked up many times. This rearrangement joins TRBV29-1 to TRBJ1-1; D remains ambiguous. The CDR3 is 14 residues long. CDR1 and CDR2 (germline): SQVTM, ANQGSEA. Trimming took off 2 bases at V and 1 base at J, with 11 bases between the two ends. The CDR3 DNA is TGCAGCGTTGAATTGAGGGAACGGAACACTGAAGCTTTCTTT. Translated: CSVELRERNTEAFF.

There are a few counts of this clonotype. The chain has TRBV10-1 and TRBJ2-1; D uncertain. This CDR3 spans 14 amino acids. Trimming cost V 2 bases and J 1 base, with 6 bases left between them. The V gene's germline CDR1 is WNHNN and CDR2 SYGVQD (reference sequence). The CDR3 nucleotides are TGCGCCAGCAGTGAGATAGGATCCTACAATGAGCAGTTCTTC. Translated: CASSEIGSYNEQFF.

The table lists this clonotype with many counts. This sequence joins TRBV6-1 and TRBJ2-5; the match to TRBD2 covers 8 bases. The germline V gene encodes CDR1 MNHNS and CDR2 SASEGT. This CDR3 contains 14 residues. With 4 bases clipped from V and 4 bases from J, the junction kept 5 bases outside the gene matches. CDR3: CASSVSGKLETQYF. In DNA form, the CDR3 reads TGTGCCAGCAGTGTTAGCGGGAAGTTAGAGACCCAGTACTTC.